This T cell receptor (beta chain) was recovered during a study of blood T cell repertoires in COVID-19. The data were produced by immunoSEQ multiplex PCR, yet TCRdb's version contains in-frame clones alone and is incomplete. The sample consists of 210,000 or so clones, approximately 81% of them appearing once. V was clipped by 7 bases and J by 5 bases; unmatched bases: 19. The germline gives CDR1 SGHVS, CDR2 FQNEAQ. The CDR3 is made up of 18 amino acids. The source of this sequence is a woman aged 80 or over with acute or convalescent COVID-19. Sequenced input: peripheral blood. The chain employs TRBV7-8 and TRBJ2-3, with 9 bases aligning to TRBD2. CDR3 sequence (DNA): TGTGCCAGCAAAAGGGCGGCTAGCGGGGCGTGGGGCTTAGATACGCAGTATTTT. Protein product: CASKRAASGAWGLDTQYF.